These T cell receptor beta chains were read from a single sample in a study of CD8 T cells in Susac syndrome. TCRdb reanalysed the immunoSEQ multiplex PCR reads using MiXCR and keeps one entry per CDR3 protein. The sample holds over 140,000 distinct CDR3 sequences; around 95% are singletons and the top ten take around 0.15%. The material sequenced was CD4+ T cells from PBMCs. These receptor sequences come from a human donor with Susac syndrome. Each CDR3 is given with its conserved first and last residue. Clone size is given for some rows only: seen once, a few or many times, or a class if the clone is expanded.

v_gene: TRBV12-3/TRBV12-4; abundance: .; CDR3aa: CASSLGQYNSPLHF
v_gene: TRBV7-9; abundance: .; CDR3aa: CASSRTGGKYEQYF
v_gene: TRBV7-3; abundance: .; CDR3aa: CASSPAGAGTQYF
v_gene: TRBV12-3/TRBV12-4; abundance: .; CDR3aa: CASSFGRGLEQYF
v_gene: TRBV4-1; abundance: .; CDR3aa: CASSQDTGRGYGYTF
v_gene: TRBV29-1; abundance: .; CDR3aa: CSVTTRGAGKYNEQFF
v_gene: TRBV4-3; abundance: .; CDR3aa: CASSQVRTNTDTQYF
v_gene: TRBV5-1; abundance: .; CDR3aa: CASSQFQVMETQYF
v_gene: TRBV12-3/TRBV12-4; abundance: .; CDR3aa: CASSLQNYGYTF
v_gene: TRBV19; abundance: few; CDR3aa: CASSRREGTQYF
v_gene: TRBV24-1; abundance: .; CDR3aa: CATSESAGEKETQYF
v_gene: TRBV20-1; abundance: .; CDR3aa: CSARAGTSGTETQYF
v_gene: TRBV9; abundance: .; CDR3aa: CASSVGPDNYGYTF
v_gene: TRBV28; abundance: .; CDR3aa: CASSFTRTGYDQPQHF
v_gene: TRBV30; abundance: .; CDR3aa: CAWSRAGRPYNEQFF
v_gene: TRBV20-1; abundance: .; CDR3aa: CSASDPRGGRTEAFF
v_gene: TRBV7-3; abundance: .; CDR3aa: CATRALASSGELFF
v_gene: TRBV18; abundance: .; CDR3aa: CASSRSAETQYF
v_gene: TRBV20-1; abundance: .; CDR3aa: CSAILWGNTEAFF
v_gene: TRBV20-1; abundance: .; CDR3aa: CSAPDRGVHEQYF
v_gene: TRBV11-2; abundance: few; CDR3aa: CASTVGPGGTGELFF
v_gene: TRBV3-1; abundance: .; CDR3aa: CASSQDRRGAFF
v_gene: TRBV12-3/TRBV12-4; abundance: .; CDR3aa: CASSSKGSNTGELFF